This T cell receptor (beta chain) was sequenced in a study of early T cells in non-severe SARS-CoV-2 infection. Study-wide context: Chains were not paired, and sequencing was done on bulk RNA from unsorted whole blood.

This clonotype was counted many times. As part of library construction, unique molecular identifiers were attached to individual cDNA molecules. TCRdb fed the 5' RACE reads into MiXCR, producing one record per CDR3 protein. The table has over 90,000 distinct CDR3 sequences, around 12% seen once. The CDR3 is 13 residues long. Unmatched junction bases numbered 3, after V lost 5 bases and J lost 3 bases. The chain recombines TRBV12-3 or TRBV12-4 with TRBJ1-2, with 7 bases identical to TRBD1. Sequencing was performed on whole blood. The receptor was isolated from an adult who was a healthcare worker with PCR-confirmed SARS-CoV-2 infection or an uninfected control (not recorded which). CDR3 sequence: CASSADRDYGYTF. The CDR3 DNA follows: TGTGCCAGCAGTGCCGACAGGGACTATGGCTACACCTTC.